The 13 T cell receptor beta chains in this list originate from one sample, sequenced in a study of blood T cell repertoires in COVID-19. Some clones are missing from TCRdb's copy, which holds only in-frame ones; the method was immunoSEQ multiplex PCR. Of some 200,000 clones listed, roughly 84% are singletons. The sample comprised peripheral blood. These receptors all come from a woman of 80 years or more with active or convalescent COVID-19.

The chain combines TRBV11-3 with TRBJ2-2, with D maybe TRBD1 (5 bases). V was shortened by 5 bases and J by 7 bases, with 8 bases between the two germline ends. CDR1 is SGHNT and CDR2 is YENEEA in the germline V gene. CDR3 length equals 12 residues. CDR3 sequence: CASSTGGGELFF. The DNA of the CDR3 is TGTGCCAGCAGCACAGGCGGCGGGGAGCTGTTTTTT.

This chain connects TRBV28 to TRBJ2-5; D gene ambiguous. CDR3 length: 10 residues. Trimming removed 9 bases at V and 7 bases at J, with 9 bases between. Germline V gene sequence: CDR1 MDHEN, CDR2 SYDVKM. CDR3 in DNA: TGTGCCAGACTCGTTGGGACCCAGTACTTC. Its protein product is CARLVGTQYF.

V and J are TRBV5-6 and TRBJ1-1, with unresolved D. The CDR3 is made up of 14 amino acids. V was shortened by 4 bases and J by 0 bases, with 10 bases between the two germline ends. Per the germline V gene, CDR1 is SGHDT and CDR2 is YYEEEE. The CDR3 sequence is CASSEGDMNTEAFF. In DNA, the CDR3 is TGTGCCAGCAGCGAGGGAGACATGAACACTGAAGCTTTCTTT.

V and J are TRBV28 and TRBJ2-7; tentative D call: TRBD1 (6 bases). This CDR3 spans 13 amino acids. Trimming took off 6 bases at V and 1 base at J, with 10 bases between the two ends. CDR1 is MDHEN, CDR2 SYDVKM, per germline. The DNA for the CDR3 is TGTGCCAGCAGACTACAGGGTTCCTACGAGCAGTACTTC. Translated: CASRLQGSYEQYF.

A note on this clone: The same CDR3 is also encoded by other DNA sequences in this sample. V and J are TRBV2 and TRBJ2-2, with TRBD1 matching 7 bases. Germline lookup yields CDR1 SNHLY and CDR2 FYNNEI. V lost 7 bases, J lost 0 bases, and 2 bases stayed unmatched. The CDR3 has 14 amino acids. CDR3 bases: TGTGCCAGCATAGGGACAGCGAACACCGGGGAGCTGTTTTTT. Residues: CASIGTANTGELFF. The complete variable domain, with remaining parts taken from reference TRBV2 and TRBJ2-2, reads EPEVTQTPSHQVTQMGQEVILRCVPISNHLYFYWYRQILGQKVEFLVSFYNNEISEKSEIFDDQFSVERPDGSNFTLKIRSTKLEDSAMYFCASIGTANTGELFFGEGSRLTVL.

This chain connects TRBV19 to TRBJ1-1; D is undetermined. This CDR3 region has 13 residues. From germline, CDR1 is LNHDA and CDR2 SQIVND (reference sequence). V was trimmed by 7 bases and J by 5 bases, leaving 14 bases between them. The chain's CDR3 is CASTFSQFTEAFF. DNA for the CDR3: TGTGCCAGTACCTTTAGCCAGTTTACTGAAGCTTTCTTT.

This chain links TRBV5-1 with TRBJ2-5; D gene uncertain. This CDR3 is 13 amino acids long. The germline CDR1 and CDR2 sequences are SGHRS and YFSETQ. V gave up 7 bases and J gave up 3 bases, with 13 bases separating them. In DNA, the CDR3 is TGCGCCAGCCATAATGGCCCCGAAGAGACCCAGTACTTC. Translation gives CASHNGPEETQYF.

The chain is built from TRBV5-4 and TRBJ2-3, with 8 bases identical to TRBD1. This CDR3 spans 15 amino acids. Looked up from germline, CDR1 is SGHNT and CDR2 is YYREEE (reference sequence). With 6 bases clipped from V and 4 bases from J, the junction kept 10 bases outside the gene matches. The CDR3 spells CASTPAGQAPDTQYF. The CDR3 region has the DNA TGTGCCAGCACCCCGGCGGGACAGGCCCCAGATACGCAGTATTTT.

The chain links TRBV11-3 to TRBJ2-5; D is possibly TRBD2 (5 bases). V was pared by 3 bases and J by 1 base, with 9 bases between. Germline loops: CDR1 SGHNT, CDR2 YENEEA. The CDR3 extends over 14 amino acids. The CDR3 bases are TGTGCCAGCAGCTTTGGAGGACTCCAAGAGACCCAGTACTTC. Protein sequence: CASSFGGLQETQYF. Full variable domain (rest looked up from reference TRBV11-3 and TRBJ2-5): EAGVVQSPRYKIIEKKQPVAFWCNPISGHNTLYWYLQNLGQGPELLIRYENEEAVDDSQLPKDRFSAERLKGVDSTLKIQPAELGDSAVYLCASSFGGLQETQYFGPGTRLLVL.

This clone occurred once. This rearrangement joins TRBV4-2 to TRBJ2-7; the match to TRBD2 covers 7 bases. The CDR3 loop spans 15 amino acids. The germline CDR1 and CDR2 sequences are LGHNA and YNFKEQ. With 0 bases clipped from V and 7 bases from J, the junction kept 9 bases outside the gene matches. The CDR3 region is CASSQDRGVGWEQYF. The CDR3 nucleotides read TGTGCCAGCAGCCAAGATCGGGGGGTAGGCTGGGAGCAGTACTTC.

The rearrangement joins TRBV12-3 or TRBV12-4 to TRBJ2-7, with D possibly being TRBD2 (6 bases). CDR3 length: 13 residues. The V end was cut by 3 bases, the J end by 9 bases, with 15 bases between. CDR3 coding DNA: TGTGCCAGCAGTTTCGTACTAGCCTCAGGGCAGTACTTC. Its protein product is CASSFVLASGQYF.

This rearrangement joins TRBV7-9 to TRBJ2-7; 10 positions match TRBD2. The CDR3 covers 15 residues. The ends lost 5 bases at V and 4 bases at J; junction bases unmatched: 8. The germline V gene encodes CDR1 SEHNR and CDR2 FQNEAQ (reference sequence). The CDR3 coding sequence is TGTGCCAGCAGCCTTGAGACTAGCGGGTTATACGAGCAGTACTTC. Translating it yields CASSLETSGLYEQYF.

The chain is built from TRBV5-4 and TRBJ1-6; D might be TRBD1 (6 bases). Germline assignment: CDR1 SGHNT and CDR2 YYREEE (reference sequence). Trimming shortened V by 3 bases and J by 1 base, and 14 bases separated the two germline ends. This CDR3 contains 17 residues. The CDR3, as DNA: TGTGCCAGCAGCTCGGTAGGGGGGGCATCCTATAATTCACCCCTCCACTTT. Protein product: CASSSVGGASYNSPLHF.